Detailed here is one T cell receptor (beta chain). The sample belongs to a study of T cells after somatic rescue of genetic block. The germline gives CDR1 SGHTA, CDR2 FQGTGA. This CDR3 is 14 amino acids long. Germline trimming cut 6 bases from V and 5 bases from J; bases unmatched to any gene: 8. The repertoire was sequenced with immunoSEQ multiplex PCR; TCRdb's copy has only in-frame clones and lacks some. Of 110,000 or so clones in the sample, just over 90% were seen once. This TCR came from a woman between 18 and 29 years old. The specimen was peripheral blood mononuclear cells (PBMCs). The chain combines TRBV7-3 with TRBJ2-3; TRBD1 agrees at 7 bases. Written as DNA, the CDR3 is TGTGCCAGCAGTAAGACAGGGTCGGTAGATACGCAGTATTTT. Its translation: CASSKTGSVDTQYF. The full variable domain, completed using reference TRBV7-3 and TRBJ2-3, is GAGVSQTPSNKVTEKGKYVELRCDPISGHTALYWYRQSLGQGPEFLIYFQGTGAADDSGLPNDRFFAVRPEGSVSTLKIQRTERGDSAVYLCASSKTGSVDTQYFGPGTRLTVL.